This entry concerns a single T cell receptor (beta chain). The V segment lost 3 bases and the J segment 7 bases; nucleotides outside the gene matches: 15. CDR3 length: 18 amino acids. Germline V gene data show CDR1 as DFQATT and CDR2 as SNEGSKA (reference sequence). This specimen comes from a study of T cells in Graves' hyperthyroidism and ophthalmopathy. Amplified regions were TCR beta CDR3 sequences from RNA transcripts. TCR CDR3 underwent first-round RT-PCR with the HTBI primer set. One entry per CDR3 protein results from TCRdb running MiXCR on the multiplex PCR reads. The table has 700,000 or so distinct CDR3 sequences, 16% seen once.

This sequence originates from a man aged 18 to 30 with Graves' hyperthyroidism. The material sequenced was blood. V and J are TRBV20-1 and TRBJ2-7; 16 nucleotides agree with TRBD2. CDR3 loop: CSASTPGLAGGHHTEQYF. The CDR3 bases are TGCAGTGCTAGCACCCCGGGACTAGCGGGAGGGCATCACACGGAGCAGTACTTC.